Each of the 27 T cell receptor beta chains below was sequenced from the same sample in a study of T cell repertoires in cytomegalovirus infection (dated 2019 in TCRdb). The run used an Illumina HiSeq 1500. TCRdb cleaned the public reads at Q25 with fastp, built clones with MiXCR and kept in-frame beta chains. Entries are consolidated by CDR3 protein sequence, retaining the most common genes and DNA. The sample table lists some 450,000 distinct CDR3 sequences, approximately 31% of them with a count of one. The top ten clonotypes cover roughly an eighth of the sample. Specimen: PBMCs. These receptors were obtained from a human donor in good health (CMV status not recorded). Some clones in this sample may be carry-over from other donors' samples.

This clonotype was counted ten times or more. This chain joins TRBV12-3 or TRBV12-4 and TRBJ1-1, with TRBD1 matching over 10 bases. The CDR3 covers 19 residues. The junction had 13 bases not matched to a gene; V was cut back by 0 bases and J by 3 bases. CDR3 nucleotide sequence: TGTGCCAGCAGTTTAGCGCATGATGTGACAGGGGGCTCGGACACTGAAGCTTTCTTT. Residues: CASSLAHDVTGGSDTEAFF.

This clonotype was seen a handful of times. The chain employs TRBV3-1 and TRBJ2-1, with 16 bases identical to TRBD2. Trimming at V came to 1 base and at J to 8 bases, leaving 17 bases not matched to a gene. In germline, CDR1 is LGHDT, CDR2 YNNKEL (reference sequence). The CDR3 has 21 residues. The CDR3 spells CASSQGWGGLAGGLDPDEQFF. The CDR3 nucleotides read TGTGCCAGCAGCCAAGGTTGGGGGGGACTAGCGGGGGGGCTTGATCCGGATGAGCAGTTCTTC.

This clonotype has ten or more counts. V usage is TRBV2 and J usage is TRBJ1-5; D remains unclear. The V end lost 5 bases, the J end lost 2 bases, and 13 bases lay between the germline ends. Germline V gives CDR1 SNHLY, CDR2 FYNNEI. This CDR3 comprises 15 residues. CDR3 amino acids: CASSRTPGRNQPQHF. In DNA form, the CDR3 reads TGTGCCAGCAGTCGGACCCCAGGTCGCAATCAGCCCCAGCATTTT.

This clonotype has just a few counts. V is TRBV19 and J is TRBJ2-3; 8 bases fit TRBD2. The ends lost 2 bases at V and 1 base at J; junction bases unmatched: 2. This CDR3 contains 15 residues. In germline, CDR1 is LNHDA, CDR2 SQIVND (reference sequence). The CDR3 reads CASSIIAGRTDTQYF. The CDR3 nucleotides read TGTGCCAGTAGTATAATAGCGGGGCGCACAGATACGCAGTATTTT.

V gene TRBV3-1 combines with J gene TRBJ2-1, with D maybe TRBD1 (7 bases). Trimming took 4 bases from V and 7 from J, leaving 23 bases between them. Germline V gene sequence: CDR1 LGHDT, CDR2 YNNKEL (reference sequence). The CDR3 is made up of 17 amino acids. In DNA form, the CDR3 reads TGTGCCAGCAGCCCCCTTGTGAGGAGGGGGCTCTATAATGAGCAGTTCTTC. Protein: CASSPLVRRGLYNEQFF.

Turning to this clonotype: Germline and junction disagree at one end, which may indicate a read error. The V gene is TRBV6-1, the J gene TRBJ2-2; D is unclear. The CDR3 sequence is 12 residues long. CDR1 and CDR2 from the germline V gene are MNHNS and SASEGT. The CDR3 sequence is CARRRNTGELFF. CDR3 DNA: TGTGCCCGCAGGCGTAACACCGGGGAGCTGTTTTTT.

This clonotype was picked up a small number of times. DNA of the CDR3: TGTGCCAGCAGTTTAGGAACAGCCTACGGAAACACCATATATTTT. This codes for CASSLGTAYGNTIYF. The chain carries TRBV12-3 or TRBV12-4 and TRBJ1-3; no reliable D call. The CDR3 spans 15 residues. V was shortened by 1 base and J by 4 bases, with 11 bases between the two germline ends.

The table lists this clonotype with a few counts. This chain uses TRBV6-1 with TRBJ2-7; 8 bases are a match to TRBD1. With 5 bases clipped from V and 7 bases from J, the junction kept 13 bases outside the gene matches. Germline V gene sequence: CDR1 MNHNS, CDR2 SASEGT. There are 15 residues in the CDR3. The CDR3 region has the DNA TGTGCCAGCAGTAGAACCGGGACAGGTGAAGATGAGCAGTACTTC. Translated, it gives CASSRTGTGEDEQYF.

A remark on this clonotype: A read error may explain this, as a much larger clone is one base away. The V and J genes are TRBV7-2 and TRBJ1-2; D gene unclear. Germline V lookup: CDR1 SGHTA, CDR2 FQGNSA. The germline V and J ends were trimmed by 1 base and 8 bases, with 14 bases remaining between them. The CDR3 contains 14 residues. CDR3 sequence: CASSLDGSHRGYTF. The CDR3 nucleotides are TGTGCCAGCAGCTTAGACGGCAGTCATAGGGGCTACACCTTC.

This clonotype has only a few counts. The V gene is TRBV7-8, the J gene TRBJ1-6; D call uncertain. V lost 5 bases, J lost 0 bases, and 11 bases lay in between. The germline CDR1 and CDR2 sequences are SGHVS and FQNEAQ. The CDR3 spans 16 residues. CDR3 bases: TGTGCCAGCAGCCTAAACGGCGACTCCTATAATTCACCCCTCCACTTT. Protein sequence: CASSLNGDSYNSPLHF.

This rearrangement joins TRBV5-5 to TRBJ1-2, with no clear D. The germline V gene encodes CDR1 SGHKS and CDR2 YYEKEE (reference sequence). The ends were cut back, 1 base at V and 0 bases at J, with 10 bases in the middle. The CDR3 is 15 amino acids. Written as DNA, the CDR3 is TGTGCCAGCAGCTTGAGCGGGGTAGCTAACTATGGCTACACCTTC. Protein product: CASSLSGVANYGYTF.

This clonotype was seen once. This chain connects TRBV4-1 to TRBJ2-7; D is tentatively TRBD1 or TRBD2 (5 bases each). The CDR3 is 14 residues long. In germline, CDR1 is MGHRA, CDR2 YSYEKL. Trimming took off 5 bases at V and 5 bases at J, with 16 bases between the two ends. The DNA of the CDR3 is TGCGCCAGCAGCACCCAGGACAACGGGGACGAGCAGTACTTC. Protein: CASSTQDNGDEQYF.

This clonotype was observed at least ten times. The chain couples TRBV7-9 to TRBJ2-2; D may be TRBD1 or TRBD2 (5 bases each). The V and J ends lost 4 bases and 6 bases respectively, with 18 bases between them. From germline, CDR1 is SEHNR and CDR2 FQNEAQ (reference sequence). This CDR3 region has 16 residues. The CDR3 sequence is CASSWGTEKWSGELFF. CDR3 in DNA: TGTGCCAGCAGCTGGGGGACCGAAAAATGGTCCGGGGAGCTGTTTTTT.

This chain links TRBV7-6 with TRBJ2-7; tentatively, D is TRBD1 (5 bases). V gave up 6 bases and J gave up 5 bases, with 17 bases separating them. From germline, CDR1 is SGHVS and CDR2 FNYEAQ. This CDR3 has 14 amino acids. For the CDR3, the DNA is TGTGCCAGCAGTCCAGGGTCTTTCCCCCACGAGCAGTACTTC. Encoded protein: CASSPGSFPHEQYF.

This clonotype was counted a few times. The CDR3 bases are TGTGCGACAGGGGAAAATGGCTACACCTTC. It specifies CATGENGYTF. This chain joins TRBV28 and TRBJ1-2, with 8 positions matching TRBD1. Per germline, CDR1 MDHEN and CDR2 SYDVKM. There are 10 residues in the CDR3.

As for this clonotype: One end of the junction varies from germline; a read error may be responsible. The V gene is TRBV5-3, the J gene TRBJ2-1; unclear D gene. TRBV5-3 is marked as an open reading frame, function uncertain. The CDR3 consists of 15 residues. The DNA of the CDR3 is TGTGCCAGCAGCTTGATCCCGGGCTCCTACAATGAGCAGTTCTTC. This translates into CASSLIPGSYNEQFF.

The V call is TRBV29-1, the J call TRBJ1-1, with 7 bases aligning to TRBD1. The ends lost 5 bases at V and 1 base at J; junction bases unmatched: 10. The length of the CDR3 is 15 residues. Germline V gene lookup returns CDR1 SQVTM and CDR2 ANQGSEA. The CDR3 DNA is TGCAGCGTTTGTGGTACAGGGGCATCGAACACTGAAGCTTTCTTT. Residues: CSVCGTGASNTEAFF.

The rearrangement joins TRBV14 to TRBJ1-2; D is undetermined. Trimming pared 0 bases from V and 4 bases from J, leaving 15 bases between. The CDR3 runs 16 residues. CDR1 is SGHDN and CDR2 is FVKESK in the germline V gene. The CDR3 nucleotides are TGTGCCAGCAGCCAAGAAGTATTCCCGGATGCCTATGGCTACACCTTC. Translating gives CASSQEVFPDAYGYTF.

J is TRBJ2-1 and V is TRBV2; TRBD2 matches 7 bases. After removal of 3 bases from V and 4 bases from J, the junction contained 9 bases not matched to a gene. Germline V gene sequence: CDR1 SNHLY, CDR2 FYNNEI. The CDR3 runs 16 residues. The CDR3 DNA is TGTGCCAGCAGTGAGTGGGGAGCGGGACCGTACAATGAGCAGTTCTTC. Translated: CASSEWGAGPYNEQFF.

This chain uses TRBV12-5 with TRBJ1-2; D perhaps matches TRBD1 (5 bases). Germline V CDR1 and CDR2: LGHNT, FRNRAP. The CDR3 covers 12 residues. V shed 5 bases and J shed 4 bases, with 8 bases lying between them. The CDR3 protein is CASGQGSYGYTF. CDR3 DNA sequence: TGTGCTAGTGGTCAGGGTTCCTATGGCTACACCTTC. The whole variable domain, remainder taken from reference TRBV12-5 and TRBJ1-2, is DARVTQTPRHKVTEMGQEVTMRCQPILGHNTVFWYRQTMMQGLELLAYFRNRAPLDDSGMPKDRFSAEMPDATLATLKIQPSEPRDSAVYFCASGQGSYGYTFGSGTRLTVV.

The chain uses TRBV4-2 and TRBJ2-7; maybe TRBD2 (6 bases). The CDR3 runs to 15 residues. V was trimmed by 3 bases and J by 3 bases, leaving 15 bases between them. The germline CDR1 and CDR2 sequences are LGHNA and YNFKEQ. The DNA for the CDR3 is TGTGCCAGCAGCCAGAATAGCGGCCCCCTCTACGAGCAGTACTTC. Its translation: CASSQNSGPLYEQYF.

This clonotype was counted ten times or more. The genes are TRBV7-6 and TRBJ2-3; D call uncertain. The V gene lost 1 base and the J gene lost 0 bases, with 14 bases spanning the gap. The V gene's germline CDR1 is SGHVS and CDR2 FNYEAQ. This CDR3 is built from 17 residues. CDR3 sequence (DNA): TGTGCCAGCAGCTTAGGGTCAGCTCTGACTAGCACAGATACGCAGTATTTT. Protein: CASSLGSALTSTDTQYF.

The gene calls are TRBV4-3 and TRBJ1-5; D is undetermined. CDR1 and CDR2 from the germline V gene are LGHNA and YSLEER. V lost 0 bases and J lost 4, with 13 bases in between. The CDR3 totals 16 residues. The CDR3 here is CASSQETAGLNQPQHF. CDR3 nucleotide sequence: TGCGCCAGCAGCCAAGAAACCGCAGGATTGAATCAGCCCCAGCATTTT.

The sample holds one count of this clonotype. One end of the junction does not line up with germline, which may come from a read error. The CDR3 nucleotides are TGTGCCAGCAGCTTTGACAGGGGTCAGGGAAATTCACCCCTCCCCTTT. Amino acid sequence: CASSFDRGQGNSPLPF. The gene calls are TRBV5-4 and TRBJ1-6, with TRBD1 matching 8 bases. CDR3 length: 16 amino acids. Germline CDR1 SGHNT, CDR2 YYREEE (reference sequence).

This clonotype was detected only a few times. The chain has TRBV7-2 and TRBJ2-1; 10 nucleotides line up with TRBD1. CDR1 SGHTA and CDR2 FQGNSA come from the germline V gene. This CDR3 contains 16 residues. Trimming removed 5 bases from V and 9 bases from J; junction bases left unmatched: 13. CDR3 region: CASSTPGQGPAAEQFF. The CDR3 DNA reads TGTGCCAGCAGCACCCCGGGACAGGGGCCTGCGGCTGAGCAGTTCTTC. Based on the CDR3 plus reference TRBV7-2 and TRBJ2-1, the full variable domain is GAGVSQSPSNKVTEKGKDVELRCDPISGHTALYWYRQSLGQGLEFLIYFQGNSAPDKSGLPSDRFSAERTGGSVSTLTIQRTQQEDSAVYLCASSTPGQGPAAEQFFGPGTRLTVL.

This clonotype was recorded a few times. J is TRBJ1-5 and V is TRBV19; the D is unclear. CDR3 size: 15 residues. V dropped 3 bases and J dropped 6 bases, with 15 bases sitting between them. Germline CDR1 LNHDA, CDR2 SQIVND (reference sequence). CDR3: CASSIRRGVRQPQHF. The CDR3 nucleotides read TGTGCCAGTAGTATCAGACGCGGCGTGCGTCAGCCCCAGCATTTT.

The CDR3 bases are TGTGCCAGCAGCCACAATCTCCTAAGGAGGGCCAGGCAAGAGACCCAGTACTTC. This codes for CASSHNLLRRARQETQYF. The genes are TRBV28 and TRBJ2-5; D perhaps matches TRBD2 (6 bases). The CDR3 runs 18 residues. Germline CDR1 and CDR2: MDHEN and SYDVKM. The V and J ends lost 6 bases and 2 bases respectively, with 25 bases between them. The whole variable domain, remainder taken from reference TRBV28 and TRBJ2-5, is DVKVTQSSRYLVKRTGEKVFLECVQDMDHENMFWYRQDPGLGLRLIYFSYDVKMKEKGDIPEGYSVSREKKERFSLILESASTNQTSMYLCASSHNLLRRARQETQYFGPGTRLLVL.